This record covers a single TCR beta chain. This entry belongs to a study of early T cells in non-severe SARS-CoV-2 infection. Study summary: Sequencing of bulk RNA from unsorted whole blood was done, without chain pairing.

The CDR3 is 14 amino acids. Deletions cut 1 base from V and 0 bases from J, with 6 bases between. Germline assignment: CDR1 MNHNS and CDR2 SASEGT. Unique molecular identifiers were attached to individual cDNA molecules. TCRdb itself ran the 5' RACE reads through MiXCR, one entry per CDR3 protein. The sample gives about 44,000 distinct CDR3 sequences, less than 30% of which show up once; approximately 4.4% is in the top ten. The sample here was whole blood, taken at baseline. The J gene is TRBJ1-1, the V gene TRBV6-1; no clear D gene. This TCR was sampled from an adult who was a healthcare worker with PCR-confirmed SARS-CoV-2 infection or an uninfected control (not recorded which). The CDR3 loop reads CASSEGQMNTEAFF. CDR3 bases: TGTGCCAGCAGTGAAGGGCAGATGAACACTGAAGCTTTCTTT.